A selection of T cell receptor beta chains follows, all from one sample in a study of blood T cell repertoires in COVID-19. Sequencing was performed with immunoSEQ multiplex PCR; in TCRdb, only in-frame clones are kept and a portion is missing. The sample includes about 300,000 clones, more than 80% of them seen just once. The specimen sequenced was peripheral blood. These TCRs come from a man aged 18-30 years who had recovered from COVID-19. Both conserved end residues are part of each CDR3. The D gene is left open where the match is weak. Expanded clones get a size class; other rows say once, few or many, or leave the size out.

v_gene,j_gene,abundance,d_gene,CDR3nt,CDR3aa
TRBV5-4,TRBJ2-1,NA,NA,TGTGCCAGCAGCTTGGTTACTTTTTCGCTCTACAATGAGCAGTTCTTC,CASSLVTFSLYNEQFF
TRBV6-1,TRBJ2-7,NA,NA,TGTGCCAGCAGTGAATATGGGCGGGGCTCCTACGAGCAGTACTTC,CASSEYGRGSYEQYF
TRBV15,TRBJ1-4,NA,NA,TGTGCCACCAGCAGAGATCGGGATCTGGCGGAGAATGAAAAACTGTTTTTT,CATSRDRDLAENEKLFF
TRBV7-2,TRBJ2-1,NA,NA,TGTGCCAGCAGCTTATTCCCCGGTGGGAGCACCTACAATGAGCAGTTCTTC,CASSLFPGGSTYNEQFF
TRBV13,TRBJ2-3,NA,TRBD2,TGTGCCAGCAGCCCGCGGACTAGCGGGGGGTGGGCAGATACGCAGTATTTT,CASSPRTSGGWADTQYF
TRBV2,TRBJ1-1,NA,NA,TGTGCCAGCAGTGTGACAGGAGTAGCTTTCTTT,CASSVTGVAFF
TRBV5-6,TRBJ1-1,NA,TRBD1,TGTGCCAGCAGCTTGGGGACAGGGGGATTATTGAACACTGAAGCTTTCTTT,CASSLGTGGLLNTEAFF
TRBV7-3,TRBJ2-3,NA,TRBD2,TGTGCCAGCAGCCCTCTCCCGGGACTAGCGGATTTCACAGATACGCAGTATTTT,CASSPLPGLADFTDTQYF
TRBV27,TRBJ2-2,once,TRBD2,TGTGCCAGCAGAACGGGGGGGGCGAACACCGGGGAGCTGTTTTTT,CASRTGGANTGELFF
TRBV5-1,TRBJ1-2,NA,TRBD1,TGCGCCAGCAGCCCGACAGGGGGCTATGGCTACACCTTC,CASSPTGGYGYTF